This T cell receptor (beta chain) was identified during a study of cytomegalovirus exposure and HLA in healthy donors. Notes on the study in general: Testing in vitro showed a few CMV-associated chains specific for CMV antigens. A later analysis found common viral pathogens apparently linked to several of the most significant clusters.

This clone was recorded a few times. Its antigen is currently unknown. The PCR contained 60 Vbeta and 13 Jbeta primers. Generated by immunoSEQ multiplex PCR, the TCRdb table keeps only in-frame clones and is missing some. The table lists under 200,000 clones, 60% to 80% of them singletons. This clonotype originated in a woman between 25 and 40 years old in good health and CMV-seronegative. Sequences were obtained from PBMCs.

The CDR3 DNA reads TGTGCCACCGGGGGGCAGGGAAATTCACCCCTCCACTTT. It codes for CATGGQGNSPLHF. The chain is built from TRBV5-8 and TRBJ1-6, with D perhaps TRBD1 (6 bases). V was cut by 9 bases and J by 7 bases, with 14 bases left in between. The length of the CDR3 is 13 residues. Germline assignment: CDR1 SGHTS and CDR2 YDEGEE. Together with reference TRBV5-8 and TRBJ1-6, the CDR3 gives the full variable domain: EAGVTQSPTHLIKTRGQQATLRCSPISGHTSVYWYQQALGLGLQFLLWYDEGEERNRGNFPPRFSGRQFPNYSSELNVNALELEDSALYLCATGGQGNSPLHFGNGTRLTVT.